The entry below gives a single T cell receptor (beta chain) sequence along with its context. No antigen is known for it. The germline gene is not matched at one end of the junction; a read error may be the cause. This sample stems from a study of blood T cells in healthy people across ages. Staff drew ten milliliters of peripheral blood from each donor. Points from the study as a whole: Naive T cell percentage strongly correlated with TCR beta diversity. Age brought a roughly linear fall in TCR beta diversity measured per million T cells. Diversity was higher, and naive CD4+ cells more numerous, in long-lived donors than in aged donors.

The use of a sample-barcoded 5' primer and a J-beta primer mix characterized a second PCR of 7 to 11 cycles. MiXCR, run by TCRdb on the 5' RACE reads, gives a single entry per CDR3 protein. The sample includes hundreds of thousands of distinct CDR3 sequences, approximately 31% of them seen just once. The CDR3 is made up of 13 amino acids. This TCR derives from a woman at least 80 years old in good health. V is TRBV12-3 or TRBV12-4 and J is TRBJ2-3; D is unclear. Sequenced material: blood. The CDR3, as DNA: TGTGCCAGCAGCCAAGTTGCCCCGGATACGGAGTATTTT. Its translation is CASSQVAPDTEYF.